The present T cell receptor (beta chain) was sequenced within a study of OX40 agonist ivuxolimab in advanced cancers. Autoimmune disease history or systemic immunosuppression led to patient exclusion. This CDR3 contains 13 residues. Germline CDR1 and CDR2: SGHTA and FQGNSA. Between the trimmed V and J ends, which lost 3 bases and 3 bases, there was a span of 3 bases. TCRdb keeps only in-frame clones here, not all; method: immunoSEQ multiplex PCR. This table holds fewer than 85,000 clones, roughly 90% found once. The count of this clone is one. The starting material was CD4+ or CD8+ T cells sorted from blood, obtained in a trial of the OX40 agonist ivuxolimab. V gene TRBV7-2 combines with J gene TRBJ1-6; D ambiguous. The TCR was taken from an adult with an advanced solid tumor such as melanoma, head and neck, liver or kidney cancer. CDR3 nucleotides: TGTGCCAGCAGCTTTTACTATAATTCACCCCTCCACTTT. This encodes CASSFYYNSPLHF.